What follows are 29 T cell receptor beta chains derived from one specimen sequenced in a study of cytomegalovirus exposure and HLA in healthy donors. It was with 60 Vbeta and 13 Jbeta primers that the PCR ran. Sequencing used immunoSEQ multiplex PCR; TCRdb keeps in-frame clones, though not all of them. The listing contains some 110,000 clones. The sequenced sample was PBMCs. The origin of the receptors is a man aged 25 to 40 in good health and CMV-seronegative.

The rearrangement uses TRBV4-2 and TRBJ1-4; no reliable D call. CDR3 length equals 12 residues. Trimming removed 5 bases from V and 7 bases from J, with 8 bases in between. The V gene's germline CDR1 is LGHNA and CDR2 YNFKEQ. In DNA form, the CDR3 reads TGTGCCAGCAGCTTCAGCGGTGAAAAACTGTTTTTT. It codes for CASSFSGEKLFF.

The gene calls are TRBV5-1 and TRBJ1-2; 8 nucleotides agree with TRBD1. The CDR3 runs to 13 residues. Germline CDR1 is SGHRS and CDR2 is YFSETQ. J was trimmed by 6 bases and V by 2 bases; bases with no gene match: 3. The CDR3 loop reads CASSFQGADGYTF. DNA for the CDR3: TGCGCCAGCAGCTTCCAGGGGGCGGATGGCTACACCTTC.

V gene TRBV19 combines with J gene TRBJ1-1; D uncertain. This CDR3 is 13 amino acids long. Germline assignment: CDR1 LNHDA and CDR2 SQIVND (reference sequence). Trimming pared 8 bases from V and 8 bases from J, leaving 18 bases between. DNA for the CDR3: TGTGCCAGTGGCCCGTTCCAGGCGATCGAAGCTTTCTTT. Its translation: CASGPFQAIEAFF.

The rearrangement uses TRBV6-1 and TRBJ2-1; D is possibly TRBD1 (5 bases). Per germline, CDR1 MNHNS and CDR2 SASEGT. Trimming cost V 5 bases and J 8 bases, with 10 bases left between them. The CDR3 covers 12 residues. CDR3 protein: CASSTQGHEQFF. For the CDR3, the DNA is TGTGCCAGCAGTACCCAGGGTCATGAGCAGTTCTTC.

V usage is TRBV4-1 and J usage is TRBJ2-3; a weak D match, TRBD2 (6 bases). Trimming took 0 bases from V and 5 from J, leaving 18 bases between them. Looked up from germline, CDR1 is MGHRA and CDR2 is YSYEKL. CDR3 length: 17 residues. The CDR3 sequence: CASSQEKGLTVGDTQYF. The CDR3, as DNA: TGCGCCAGCAGCCAAGAGAAGGGACTCACGGTAGGAGATACGCAGTATTTT.

The chain combines TRBV13 with TRBJ2-2, with TRBD1 matching over 7 bases. This CDR3 has 15 residues. J was trimmed by 3 bases and V by 7 bases; bases with no gene match: 8. The germline V gene encodes CDR1 PRHDT and CDR2 FYEKMQ (reference sequence). Here the CDR3 reads CASNPGTDYTGELFF. CDR3 DNA sequence: TGTGCCAGCAACCCCGGGACAGACTACACCGGGGAGCTGTTTTTT.

The chain joins TRBV30 to TRBJ2-1; D gene ambiguous. Trimming cost V 4 bases and J 6 bases, with 13 bases left between them. This CDR3 contains 13 residues. Germline V lookup: CDR1 GTSNPN, CDR2 SVGIG (reference sequence). The CDR3: CAWNPQVGNEQFF. In nucleotides, the CDR3 is TGTGCCTGGAACCCCCAGGTGGGCAATGAGCAGTTCTTC.

The chain joins TRBV7-2 to TRBJ1-2; D may be TRBD1 (5 bases). The CDR3 is made up of 15 amino acids. Trimming shortened V by 6 bases and J by 6 bases, and 20 bases separated the two germline ends. The V gene's germline CDR1 is SGHTA and CDR2 FQGNSA. The CDR3 coding sequence is TGTGCCAGCAGACCGGGGACTGGCTCCGGCGATGGCTACACCTTC. Its protein product is CASRPGTGSGDGYTF.

This sequence joins TRBV7-6 and TRBJ1-1; 12 bases align to TRBD1. Germline-derived CDR1 and CDR2 are SGHVS and FNYEAQ. The CDR3 length is 16 residues. The V segment lost 5 bases and the J segment 1 base; nucleotides outside the gene matches: 5. CDR3 sequence: CASSGDRGRGNTEAFF. CDR3 in DNA: TGTGCCAGCAGCGGGGACAGGGGGCGGGGGAACACTGAAGCTTTCTTT.

The genes are TRBV12-5 and TRBJ2-2; possibly TRBD2 for D (6 bases). Germline V gives CDR1 LGHNT, CDR2 FRNRAP. Trimming took 2 bases from V and 6 from J, leaving 25 bases between them. CDR3 length: 19 residues. The CDR3 here is CASGLNAGSLKEGPGELFF. CDR3 coding DNA: TGTGCTAGTGGTTTGAACGCGGGGAGCTTGAAGGAGGGGCCCGGGGAGCTGTTTTTT.

The rearrangement uses TRBV4-3 and TRBJ2-1; D not resolved. With 0 bases removed from V and 9 bases from J, the gap between germline ends came to 21 bases. CDR1 LGHNA and CDR2 YSLEER come from the germline V gene. The CDR3 is 17 amino acids. Here the CDR3 reads CASSQDVAVGRSSEQFF. The CDR3 coding sequence is TGCGCCAGCAGCCAAGATGTGGCGGTAGGTAGATCGAGTGAGCAGTTCTTC.

The gene calls are TRBV5-1 and TRBJ2-4, with D perhaps matching TRBD2 (6 bases). The CDR3 has 17 amino acids. The germline V gene has CDR1 SGHRS and CDR2 YFSETQ. V was pared by 0 bases and J by 0 bases, with 13 bases between. This CDR3 is CASSLETGTLAKNIQYF. For the CDR3, the DNA is TGCGCCAGCAGCTTGGAGACCGGGACTCTAGCCAAAAACATTCAGTACTTC.

The CDR3 nucleotides read TGTGCCAGCAGTGTTGGGCAGCTCTCCTACGAGCAGTACTTC. This translates into CASSVGQLSYEQYF. The chain carries TRBV2 and TRBJ2-7, with no clear D. This CDR3 is built from 14 residues. Germline V gene lookup returns CDR1 SNHLY and CDR2 FYNNEI. Trimming removed 4 bases at V and 0 bases at J, with 10 bases between.

The V and J genes are TRBV2 and TRBJ2-2; TRBD1 agrees at 11 bases. The CDR3 contains 18 residues. V shed 7 bases, J shed 5 bases, and the junction held 15 bases outside the gene matches. Per germline, CDR1 SNHLY and CDR2 FYNNEI. Here the CDR3 reads CASNGGQGAPEGTGELFF. In nucleotides, the CDR3 is TGTGCCAGCAACGGAGGACAGGGGGCGCCGGAAGGTACCGGGGAGCTGTTTTTT.

This chain connects TRBV10-3 to TRBJ2-5; 8 bases fit TRBD2. V lost 4 bases to trimming and J lost 0 bases; unmatched junction nucleotides: 1. There are 14 residues in the CDR3. Per the germline V gene, CDR1 is ENHRY and CDR2 is SYGVKD. CDR3: CAISGRGDQETQYF. In DNA form, the CDR3 reads TGTGCCATCAGTGGGCGGGGGGACCAAGAGACCCAGTACTTC.

This chain connects TRBV5-1 to TRBJ2-1; TRBD2 matches at 11 bases. Germline trimming cut 0 bases from V and 6 bases from J; bases unmatched to any gene: 5. Germline-derived CDR1 and CDR2 are SGHRS and YFSETQ. The CDR3 has 16 amino acids. CDR3 sequence reads: CASSLALGTSGNEQFF. CDR3 DNA sequence: TGCGCCAGCAGCTTGGCCCTAGGGACTAGCGGCAATGAGCAGTTCTTC.

This chain uses TRBV4-1 with TRBJ2-5; a possible D gene is TRBD1 (5 bases). The end of the DNA aligns better with TRBJ2-7, so the J call may be wrong. Germline CDR1 and CDR2: MGHRA and YSYEKL. This CDR3 is 17 amino acids long. In nucleotides, the CDR3 is TGCGCCAGCAGCACACCGGGCCAAGGGGCGTTATCCTACGAGCAGTACTTC. It translates to CASSTPGQGALSYEQYF.

The chain links TRBV7-2 to TRBJ2-1, with TRBD2 matching over 12 bases. Germline V gene lookup returns CDR1 SGHTA and CDR2 FQGNSA. The V segment lost 7 bases and the J segment 4 bases; nucleotides outside the gene matches: 5. CDR3 length equals 15 residues. The CDR3 spells CASTPSGGEYNEQFF. DNA for the CDR3: TGTGCCAGCACACCTAGCGGGGGGGAATACAATGAGCAGTTCTTC.

This sequence joins TRBV18 and TRBJ2-5; D ambiguous. In germline, CDR1 is KGHSH, CDR2 LQKENI. The CDR3 totals 14 residues. Trimming took off 2 bases at V and 3 bases at J, with 10 bases between the two ends. CDR3 region: CASSPSGFEETQYF. The CDR3 nucleotides are TGTGCCAGCTCACCATCCGGGTTCGAAGAGACCCAGTACTTC.

The genes are TRBV11-2 and TRBJ2-5; D is perhaps TRBD1 (7 bases). The CDR3 consists of 15 residues. The V end lost 3 bases, the J end lost 14 bases, and 25 bases lay between the germline ends. From germline, CDR1 is SGHAT and CDR2 FQNNGV. CDR3 in amino acids: CASSLEGQKTIYPYF. The CDR3 bases are TGTGCCAGCAGCTTGGAGGGACAGAAAACTATCTACCCCTACTTC.

The J gene is TRBJ2-3, the V gene TRBV27; 8 bases agree with TRBD2. Germline V lookup: CDR1 MNHEY, CDR2 SMNVEV (reference sequence). The CDR3 totals 15 residues. V was pared by 6 bases and J by 11 bases, with 16 bases of the junction left unmatched. CDR3 region: CASSPWGAGAVGQYF. The CDR3 bases are TGTGCCAGCAGCCCCTGGGGAGCGGGGGCTGTGGGGCAGTATTTT.

The chain uses TRBV2 and TRBJ2-6; 9 positions agree with TRBD1. The V gene end was trimmed by 0 bases and the J gene end by 13 bases; junction bases not matched to a gene: 10. This CDR3 has 16 residues. Per the germline V gene, CDR1 is SNHLY and CDR2 is FYNNEI. CDR3 protein: CASSEAIGQGTGVLTF. The DNA for the CDR3 is TGTGCCAGCAGTGAAGCGATCGGACAGGGGACGGGGGTCCTGACTTTC.

J is TRBJ2-7 and V is TRBV6-1; 7 positions agree with TRBD2. Germline lookup yields CDR1 MNHNS and CDR2 SASEGT. The V segment lost 2 bases and the J segment 4 bases; nucleotides outside the gene matches: 2. CDR3 length: 13 amino acids. The CDR3 DNA follows: TGTGCCAGCAGTGAAAGGGAGGGATACGAGCAGTACTTC. Its translation is CASSEREGYEQYF.

The V call is TRBV7-2, the J call TRBJ2-5; TRBD2 agrees at 9 bases. Trimming took 1 base from V and 5 from J; bases not matched to a gene: 14. Germline V gene sequence: CDR1 SGHTA, CDR2 FQGNSA. The CDR3 sequence is 18 residues long. The CDR3 region has the DNA TGTGCCAGCAGCTTAGGAGGTCGGCGGGGGGGCCTTAGGGAGACCCAGTACTTC. It is translated as CASSLGGRRGGLRETQYF. The full variable domain, in which reference TRBV7-2 and TRBJ2-5 provide the parts outside the CDR3, is GAGVSQSPSNKVTEKGKDVELRCDPISGHTALYWYRQSLGQGLEFLIYFQGNSAPDKSGLPSDRFSAERTGGSVSTLTIQRTQQEDSAVYLCASSLGGRRGGLRETQYFGPGTRLLVL.

The rearrangement joins TRBV11-3 to TRBJ1-1; the D gene is possibly TRBD1 (6 bases). Trimming took off 3 bases at V and 1 base at J, with 15 bases between the two ends. The CDR3 contains 16 residues. CDR1 is SGHNT and CDR2 is YENEEA in the germline V gene. CDR3 sequence: CASSLRRGGKNTEAFF. CDR3 nucleotides: TGTGCCAGCAGCTTGCGGAGGGGGGGAAAGAACACTGAAGCTTTCTTT.

As to this clone: Because the CDR3's place on the DNA is in doubt, the DNA is left out and the CDR3 is given as listed by TCRdb. The chain recombines TRBV9 with TRBJ2-5; the table names TRBD2, a call not compared with the DNA. Germline V gene sequence: CDR1 SGDLS, CDR2 YYNGEE. The CDR3 length equals 17 residues, ends included. This CDR3 reads CASSVGGGSTLGETQYF.

This chain uses TRBV18 with TRBJ1-4; TRBD1 agrees at 7 bases. This CDR3 is 16 amino acids long. Per the germline V gene, CDR1 is KGHSH and CDR2 is LQKENI. The J segment lost 1 base and the V segment lost 3 bases, leaving 5 bases of the junction unmatched. CDR3 nucleotide sequence: TGTGCCAGCTCACCTGGACAGGTCCTAACTAATGAAAAACTGTTTTTT. Translation: CASSPGQVLTNEKLFF.

V usage is TRBV7-2 and J usage is TRBJ2-7; 11 nucleotides match TRBD2. This CDR3 has 15 amino acids. Germline V gives CDR1 SGHTA, CDR2 FQGNSA. Trimming at V came to 3 bases and at J to 6 bases, leaving 7 bases not matched to a gene. CDR3 in DNA: TGTGCCAGCAGCTTGGCTAGCGGGGGGCTTACCGAGCAGTACTTC. The encoded protein is CASSLASGGLTEQYF.

The chain joins TRBV11-2 to TRBJ2-7; TRBD1 aligns across 8 bases. The CDR3 runs 15 residues. Germline V gives CDR1 SGHAT, CDR2 FQNNGV. The junction had 10 bases not matched to a gene; V was cut back by 5 bases and J by 4 bases. The CDR3 coding sequence is TGTGCCAGCAGCCCCATCCGGGACAGGTATTACGAGCAGTACTTC. Protein product: CASSPIRDRYYEQYF.